This is a list of T cell receptor beta chains from one sample in a study of T cells in Graves' hyperthyroidism and ophthalmopathy. From the multiplex PCR reads, TCRdb called clonotypes with MiXCR, one entry per CDR3 protein. The data contain 600,000 to 800,000 distinct CDR3 sequences, under 45% of them singletons. Material: blood. These receptors were taken from a woman between 40 and 55 years old with Graves' hyperthyroidism. CDR3s include the opening cysteine and the closing phenylalanine or tryptophan. A D gene is named only where the DNA matches it firmly. Clone size is given for some rows only: seen once, a few or many times, or a class if the clone is expanded.

J gene,clone size,D gene,V gene,CDR3 protein,CDR3 DNA
TRBJ1-1,-,-,TRBV7-2,CASTLTPMNTEAFF,TGTGCCAGCACCCTGACACCCATGAACACTGAAGCTTTCTTT
TRBJ1-5,-,-,TRBV4-3,CASSPEGFEKPQHF,TGCGCCAGCAGCCCGGAAGGGTTCGAGAAGCCCCAGCATTTT
TRBJ2-1,-,TRBD2,TRBV9,CASSVSSGGYNEQFF,TGTGCCAGCAGCGTGTCTAGCGGGGGGTACAATGAGCAGTTCTTC
TRBJ1-1,-,TRBD1,TRBV29-1,CSVTGQTEAFF,TGCAGCGTCACGGGACAGACTGAAGCTTTCTTT
TRBJ2-7,few,-,TRBV11-2,CASSRTSDTTYEQYF,TGTGCCAGCAGCCGCACATCGGACACGACCTACGAGCAGTACTTC
TRBJ2-5,few,TRBD2,TRBV3-1,CASSRLAGGYKETQYF,TGTGCCAGCAGTCGACTAGCGGGGGGATACAAAGAGACCCAGTACTTC
TRBJ2-2,-,-,TRBV6-5,CASRVGTSVAGELFF,TGTGCCAGCAGGGTCGGGACTTCGGTCGCCGGGGAGCTGTTTTTT
TRBJ1-2,few,-,TRBV19,CASSNSLDGGGYTF,TGTGCCAGTAGTAACAGCCTTGATGGAGGTGGCTACACCTTC
TRBJ1-2,-,-,TRBV27,CASSLLSPGKRYGYTF,TGTGCCAGCAGTTTATTGAGCCCGGGAAAGCGTTATGGCTACACCTTC
TRBJ1-5,-,TRBD1,TRBV14,CASEQGRGQPQHF,TGTGCCAGCGAACAGGGGCGCGGTCAGCCCCAGCATTTT
TRBJ2-2,-,-,TRBV7-7,CASSQTPGSLLAGELFF,TGTGCCAGCAGCCAAACTCCGGGCAGTCTCCTTGCCGGGGAGCTGTTTTTT
TRBJ1-6,-,TRBD1,TRBV4-2,CASSLARDSIFPLHF,TGTGCCAGCAGCCTCGCAAGGGACAGCATCTTCCCCCTCCACTTT
TRBJ2-6,many,-,TRBV20-1,CSASEGSGANVLTF,TGCAGTGCTAGCGAGGGCTCTGGGGCCAACGTCCTGACTTTC
TRBJ2-5,-,-,TRBV7-2,CASSLSSRTAGETQYF,TGTGCCAGCAGCCTCTCATCCAGGACAGCCGGGGAGACCCAGTACTTC
TRBJ1-3,-,-,TRBV2,CASIIEWSGNTIYF,TGTGCCAGCATAATAGAATGGTCCGGAAACACCATATATTTT
TRBJ1-2,many,-,TRBV4-3,CASSQENYGYTF,TGTGCCAGCAGCCAAGAGAACTATGGCTACACCTTC